These 21 T cell receptor beta chains were sequenced from one sample in a study of read filtering for tumor transcriptome and immune sequencing. The library was built from 400 ng RNA with molecular barcoded adaptors for alpha/delta and beta/gamma chains. TCRdb re-called the reads through MiXCR, storing one row per CDR3 protein. Of about 130,000 distinct CDR3 sequences in the sample, roughly 13% were seen once. Sequencing was done on a sample of a population of CD138-negative cells sorted from bone marrow. The receptors stem from a donor aged 40 or over with multiple myeloma.

This clonotype was seen many times. One end of the junction does not line up with germline, which may come from a read error. The CDR3 region is CASSLANEQFF. The CDR3 nucleotides read TGTGCCAGCAGCTTAGCGAATGAGCAGTTCTTC. This chain links TRBV12-3 or TRBV12-4 with TRBJ2-1; TRBD2 might be the D (5 bases). The CDR3 sequence is 11 residues long.

In its sample, this clonotype was seen many times. This rearrangement joins TRBV29-1 to TRBJ2-5; tentative D call: TRBD1 (6 bases). This CDR3 is built from 12 residues. Germline V gene data show CDR1 as SQVTM and CDR2 as ANQGSEA. Trimming removed 7 bases at V and 2 bases at J, with 11 bases between. The CDR3 bases are TGCAGCGCCAGGACAGAACAAGAGACCCAGTACTTC. It specifies CSARTEQETQYF.

This clonotype was detected ten times or more. The chain employs TRBV2 and TRBJ2-1; 9 bases fit TRBD1. The germline gives CDR1 SNHLY, CDR2 FYNNEI. This CDR3 spans 14 amino acids. Germline trimming cut 5 bases from V and 4 bases from J; bases unmatched to any gene: 3. CDR3 nucleotides: TGTGCCAGCAGTTGGGACAGGGTTTACAATGAGCAGTTCTTC. It translates to CASSWDRVYNEQFF.

Remarks on this clonotype: A read error may be the cause here, since a much bigger clone is one base away. The gene calls are TRBV6-2 or TRBV6-3 and TRBJ2-7, with a possible D match to TRBD2 (5 bases). The CDR3 extends over 12 amino acids. V lost 11 bases and J lost 6, with 17 bases in between. The germline V gene has CDR1 MNHEY and CDR2 SVGEGT. In DNA, the CDR3 is TGTGCCGTGTCTAGCAATGCCTGCGAGCAGTACTTC. Amino acid sequence: CAVSSNACEQYF.

Ten or more counts support this clonotype. V gene TRBV20-1 combines with J gene TRBJ1-4, with D tentatively TRBD1 (6 bases). Germline CDR1 DFQATT, CDR2 SNEGSKA (reference sequence). V dropped 5 bases and J dropped 11 bases, with 21 bases sitting between them. This CDR3 spans 14 amino acids. CDR3: CSASRDTGMQKLFF. CDR3 DNA sequence: TGCAGTGCTTCCCGGGACACAGGGATGCAGAAACTGTTTTTT.

The chain joins TRBV24-1 to TRBJ1-1, with D hard to call. The germline gives CDR1 KGHDR, CDR2 SFDVKD. V was cut by 2 bases and J by 1 base, with 13 bases left in between. This CDR3 comprises 16 residues. This CDR3 reads CATSDSRGGSNTEAFF. CDR3 nucleotides: TGTGCCACCAGTGATTCGCGGGGAGGGTCGAACACTGAAGCTTTCTTT.

The chain uses TRBV13 and TRBJ2-7, with 9 positions matching TRBD2. V trimming: 3 bases; J trimming: 2 bases; junction bases outside the gene matches: 8. The V gene's germline CDR1 is PRHDT and CDR2 FYEKMQ (reference sequence). This CDR3 is 16 amino acids long. The CDR3 loop reads CASSLSGGLAAYEQYF. As DNA, the CDR3 is TGTGCCAGCAGCTTGTCGGGGGGACTAGCAGCCTACGAGCAGTACTTC.

About this clonotype: This sequence may be a read error, since a much larger clone differs from it by one base. A read error is likely, as this CDR3 ends without the conserved phenylalanine or tryptophan. The rearrangement links TRBV5-6 to TRBJ1-2, with D unresolved. Germline V gives CDR1 SGHDT, CDR2 YYEEEE. This CDR3 comprises 14 residues. The V end was cut by 5 bases, the J end by 11 bases, with 22 bases between. The CDR3 nucleotides are TGTGCCAGCAGAAAAACGATTTTAAGCACGGATTACACCTCC. This codes for CASRKTILSTDYTS.

With respect to this clonotype: This may be a read error, as it is one base from a much larger clone. The V and J genes are TRBV25-1 and TRBJ1-1; the match to TRBD1 covers 7 bases. The CDR3 spans 15 residues. With 2 bases clipped from V and 7 bases from J, the junction kept 10 bases outside the gene matches. CDR1 is MGHDK and CDR2 is SYGVNS in the germline V gene. The DNA for the CDR3 is TGTGCCAGCAGTGAACCGTTGGAGCAGGGGGATGAAGCTTTCTTT. Protein sequence: CASSEPLEQGDEAFF.

With respect to this clonotype: A much bigger clone sits one base away, suggesting this may be a read error. The chain uses TRBV30 and TRBJ1-5; tentative D call: TRBD1 (6 bases). Trimming removed 3 bases from V and 6 bases from J, with 12 bases in between. The CDR3 has 13 residues. The germline V gene encodes CDR1 GTSNPN and CDR2 SVGIG (reference sequence). The CDR3 is CAWRRQGSQPQHF. The CDR3 bases are TGTGCCTGGAGGCGGCAGGGGAGTCAGCCCCAGCATTTT. The whole variable domain, filled in from reference TRBV30 and TRBJ1-5, reads SQTIHQWPATLVQPVGSPLSLECTVEGTSNPNLYWYRQAAGRGLQLLFYSVGIGQISSEVPQNLSASRPQDRQFILSSKKLLLSDSGFYLCAWRRQGSQPQHFGDGTRLSIL.

This clonotype was picked up a small number of times. This clone may be a read error of a much larger clone one base away. This rearrangement joins TRBV19 to TRBJ1-5, with D possibly being TRBD1 (5 bases). Germline-derived CDR1 and CDR2 are LNHDA and SQIVND (reference sequence). V lost 5 bases and J lost 5, with 13 bases in between. CDR3 length equals 14 residues. The DNA for the CDR3 is TGTGCCAGTAGTCTGCAGGGACGGGATCAGCCCCAGCATTTT. Amino acids: CASSLQGRDQPQHF.

Concerning this clonotype: This may be a read error, as it is one base from a much larger clone. This chain connects TRBV6-4 to TRBJ2-1; TRBD2 is a possible D gene (6 bases). Germline CDR1 is MRHNA and CDR2 is SNTAGT. This CDR3 contains 14 residues. The V and J ends lost 5 bases and 9 bases respectively, with 17 bases between them. The CDR3 is CASSIESRRGEQFF. In DNA form, the CDR3 reads TGTGCCAGCAGTATAGAAAGCAGGAGGGGTGAGCAGTTCTTC.

This clonotype was observed many times. The gene calls are TRBV20-1 and TRBJ2-3; D is ambiguous. From germline, CDR1 is DFQATT and CDR2 SNEGSKA (reference sequence). Trimming removed 0 bases from V and 0 bases from J, with 10 bases in between. This CDR3 region has 15 residues. Here the CDR3 reads CSAREPAASTDTQYF. The CDR3, as DNA: TGCAGTGCTAGAGAGCCAGCAGCGAGCACAGATACGCAGTATTTT.

This clonotype was recorded at least ten times. CDR3 in amino acids: CASSGQPGLAGGRRSYNEQFF. For the CDR3, the DNA is TGTGCCAGTAGTGGACAGCCGGGACTAGCGGGAGGCCGTCGCTCCTACAATGAGCAGTTCTTC. V gene TRBV19 combines with J gene TRBJ2-1; 15 nucleotides agree with TRBD2. The ends lost 5 bases at V and 0 bases at J; junction bases unmatched: 14. The CDR3 has 21 amino acids. Germline CDR1 is LNHDA and CDR2 is SQIVND (reference sequence).

This clonotype was detected many times. The genes are TRBV6-5 and TRBJ2-7; D possibly corresponds to TRBD2 (5 bases). The CDR3 contains 13 residues. The germline V gene has CDR1 MNHEY and CDR2 SVGAGI. Trimming stripped 5 bases from V and 2 bases from J, with 10 bases between. DNA of the CDR3: TGTGCCAGCAGTCGGGATCTCACCTACGAGCAGTACTTC. Amino acid sequence: CASSRDLTYEQYF.

At least ten counts were recorded for this clonotype. This sequence joins TRBV30 and TRBJ1-1; D unclear. With 6 bases removed from V and 5 bases from J, the gap between germline ends came to 16 bases. Germline lookup yields CDR1 GTSNPN and CDR2 SVGIG (reference sequence). The length of the CDR3 is 13 residues. The CDR3 nucleotides read TGTGCCTGCCTGAGGCAGGTGGGAACTGAAGCTTTCTTT. Translating gives CACLRQVGTEAFF.

The J gene is TRBJ2-1, the V gene TRBV14; D is unclear. V lost 0 bases and J lost 0, with 9 bases in between. Per germline, CDR1 SGHDN and CDR2 FVKESK. The CDR3 consists of 16 residues. For the CDR3, the DNA is TGTGCCAGCAGCCAAGAGGGCTATCTCTCCTACAATGAGCAGTTCTTC. Its protein is CASSQEGYLSYNEQFF.

This clonotype was detected a few times. A read error is possible here, since a much larger clone lies one base away. The chain recombines TRBV12-3 or TRBV12-4 with TRBJ1-1; D perhaps matches TRBD1 (5 bases). CDR3 length: 16 amino acids. V lost 3 bases to trimming and J lost 4 bases, with 18 bases between them. CDR3 amino acids: CASSFLAGAGSTEAFF. CDR3 sequence (DNA): TGTGCCAGCAGTTTTCTTGCTGGGGCGGGGAGCACTGAAGCTTTCTTT.

The J gene is TRBJ2-1, the V gene TRBV27; 7 nucleotides match TRBD1. V shed 5 bases and J 3 bases; nucleotides not matched to a gene: 7. The germline gives CDR1 MNHEY, CDR2 SMNVEV (reference sequence). The CDR3 runs to 15 residues. The CDR3 protein is CASSLQGLFYNEQFF. The CDR3 bases are TGTGCCAGCAGTCTACAGGGGCTCTTCTACAATGAGCAGTTCTTC.

In this sample, this clonotype turned up many times. The DNA of the CDR3 is TGCAGTGCTATCGGGCCAGGGCTCCTTTCCGAGCAGTACTTC. This gives the protein CSAIGPGLLSEQYF. The V call is TRBV20-1, the J call TRBJ2-7; tentatively, D is TRBD1 (5 bases). The CDR3 loop spans 14 amino acids. The germline V and J ends were trimmed by 4 bases and 6 bases, with 19 bases remaining between them. Looked up from germline, CDR1 is DFQATT and CDR2 is SNEGSKA (reference sequence).

In this sample, this clonotype turned up many times. CDR3 nucleotides: TGTGCCACCAGTGCGGCGGGAGGGGGGTCGCGGAATGAGCAGTTCTTC. Its translation: CATSAAGGGSRNEQFF. This sequence joins TRBV24-1 and TRBJ2-1, with 9 positions matching TRBD2. Germline values: CDR1 KGHDR, CDR2 SFDVKD. The length of the CDR3 is 16 residues. The trim removed 5 bases at V and 7 bases at J, leaving 11 bases unmatched.